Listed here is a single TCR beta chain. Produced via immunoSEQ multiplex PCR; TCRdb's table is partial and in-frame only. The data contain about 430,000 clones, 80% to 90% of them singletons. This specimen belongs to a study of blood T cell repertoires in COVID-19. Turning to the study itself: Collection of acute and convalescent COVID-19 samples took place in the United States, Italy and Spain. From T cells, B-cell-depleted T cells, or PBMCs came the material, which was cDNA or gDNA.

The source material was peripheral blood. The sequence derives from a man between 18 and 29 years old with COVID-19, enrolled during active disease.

The CDR3 here is CASSLGSGVDTQYF. The CDR3 bases are TGTGCCAGCAGCTTAGGTAGCGGGGTTGATACGCAGTATTTT. The V gene is TRBV7-2, the J gene TRBJ2-3; 8 bases fit TRBD2. Germline V gene lookup returns CDR1 SGHTA and CDR2 FQGNSA. The V gene end was trimmed by 1 base and the J gene end by 6 bases; junction bases not matched to a gene: 3. This CDR3 comprises 14 residues.